Listed below are T cell receptor beta chains from one sample, sequenced in a study of cytomegalovirus exposure and HLA in healthy donors. Clones were read by immunoSEQ multiplex PCR, and TCRdb kept only the in-frame ones, dropping some. In the table there are roughly 50,000 clones, 80% to 95% of which are singletons. Material for sequencing was PBMCs. Every receptor here comes from a man in his late teens or twenties in good health and CMV-seronegative. Both conserved end residues are part of each CDR3. D genes are given only for firm matches. Clone size, where shown, is once, few, many, or a class for clones that have expanded.

D: TRBD2
size: once
J: TRBJ2-1
V: TRBV29-1
CDR3: CSVVFRGAGGLRPLSYNEQFF
DNA: TGCAGCGTTGTGTTTCGGGGGGCGGGAGGACTTAGACCCCTCTCCTACAATGAGCAGTTCTTC

D: -
size: -
J: TRBJ2-7
V: TRBV4-1
CDR3: CASSRATGERYF
DNA: TGCGCCAGCAGCCGCGCGACAGGCGAGCGGTACTTC

D: TRBD2
size: few
J: TRBJ2-7
V: TRBV20-1
CDR3: CSAGLAAEQYF
DNA: TGCAGTGCTGGACTAGCGGCCGAGCAGTACTTC

D: -
size: -
J: TRBJ1-2
V: TRBV11-2
CDR3: CASSLSGSGGYTF
DNA: TGTGCCAGCAGCTTAAGCGGGTCTGGCGGCTACACCTTC

D: TRBD2
size: -
J: TRBJ2-5
V: TRBV5-1
CDR3: CASSLSGTSGVETQYF
DNA: TGCGCCAGCAGCTTATCCGGGACTAGCGGGGTGGAGACCCAGTACTTC

D: -
size: -
J: TRBJ2-3
V: TRBV5-6
CDR3: CASSLAGVRTDTQYF
DNA: TGTGCCAGCAGCTTGGCGGGGGTACGCACAGATACGCAGTATTTT

D: TRBD1
size: few
J: TRBJ1-5
V: TRBV19
CDR3: CASSSLPGQKGSSNQPQHF
DNA: TGTGCCAGTAGTTCACTTCCGGGACAGAAAGGATCTAGCAATCAGCCCCAGCATTTT

D: -
size: -
J: TRBJ1-5
V: TRBV5-6
CDR3: CASSSSINSDYSNQPQHF
DNA: TGTGCCAGCAGCTCCTCAATAAACTCTGATTATAGCAATCAGCCCCAGCATTTT

D: -
size: -
J: TRBJ1-2
V: TRBV14
CDR3: CASSQGGVRGGLGYTF
DNA: TGTGCCAGCAGCCAAGGTGGAGTCCGAGGGGGTTTGGGCTACACCTTC

D: -
size: -
J: TRBJ1-1
V: TRBV11-2
CDR3: CASSFLTEAFF
DNA: TGTGCCAGCAGCTTTCTGACTGAAGCTTTCTTT

D: TRBD1
size: once
J: TRBJ2-1
V: TRBV29-1
CDR3: CSVRDRDEQFF
DNA: TGCAGCGTCCGCGACAGGGATGAGCAGTTCTTC

D: TRBD1
size: -
J: TRBJ1-4
V: TRBV5-1
CDR3: CASSTGTGGEKLFF
DNA: TGCGCCAGCAGCACCGGGACAGGGGGTGAAAAACTGTTTTTT

D: -
size: -
J: TRBJ2-3
V: TRBV5-8
CDR3: CASTPGDLWEFADTQYF
DNA: TGTGCCAGCACCCCGGGGGATCTGTGGGAGTTCGCAGATACGCAGTATTTT

D: TRBD1
size: -
J: TRBJ1-5
V: TRBV29-1
CDR3: CSVAGTGNQPQHF
DNA: TGCAGCGTCGCCGGGACAGGCAACCAGCCCCAGCATTTT

D: TRBD1
size: -
J: TRBJ2-2
V: TRBV2
CDR3: CASRGTGNTGELFF
DNA: TGTGCCAGCAGGGGGACAGGGAACACCGGGGAGCTGTTTTTT

D: TRBD1
size: -
J: TRBJ2-7
V: TRBV27
CDR3: CASSPPPTGQATYEQYF
DNA: TGTGCCAGCAGTCCCCCGCCCACGGGACAGGCTACCTACGAGCAGTACTTC

D: -
size: -
J: TRBJ2-5
V: TRBV5-4
CDR3: CASSLVPVETQYF
DNA: TGTGCCAGCAGCTTGGTACCGGTGGAGACCCAGTACTTC

D: -
size: -
J: TRBJ1-4
V: TRBV10-3
CDR3: CAISEGATNEKLFF
DNA: TGTGCCATCAGTGAAGGGGCAACTAATGAAAAACTGTTTTTT

D: -
size: once
J: TRBJ2-1
V: TRBV18
CDR3: CASSPASRSYNEQFF
DNA: TGTGCCAGCTCACCAGCTAGTCGCTCCTACAATGAGCAGTTCTTC

D: TRBD2
size: -
J: TRBJ2-7
V: TRBV5-5
CDR3: CASSLAEMGLAGGEQYF
DNA: TGTGCCAGCAGCTTGGCCGAAATGGGACTAGCGGGAGGAGAGCAGTACTTC

D: -
size: -
J: TRBJ1-4
V: TRBV7-8
CDR3: CASSLAGRLATNEKLFF
DNA: TGTGCCAGCAGCTTAGCCGGCAGGCTCGCGACTAATGAAAAACTGTTTTTT

D: TRBD2
size: -
J: TRBJ2-2
V: TRBV2
CDR3: CASFQTGEGGFF
DNA: TGTGCCAGCTTTCAAACGGGGGAGGGCGGGTTTTTT

D: -
size: once
J: TRBJ1-5
V: TRBV4-1
CDR3: CASSQERGSQPQHF
DNA: TGCGCCAGCAGCCAAGAGCGGGGTAGTCAGCCCCAGCATTTT

D: TRBD2
size: -
J: TRBJ2-2
V: TRBV28
CDR3: CASSLGGGTGELFF
DNA: TGTGCCAGCAGTTTAGGCGGGGGGACCGGGGAGCTGTTTTTT

D: -
size: -
J: TRBJ1-5
V: TRBV25-1
CDR3: CASSETGLNQPQHF
DNA: TGTGCCAGCAGTGAGACGGGACTTAATCAGCCCCAGCATTTT

D: -
size: -
J: TRBJ1-1
V: TRBV19
CDR3: CASSTGQINMDTEAFF
DNA: TGTGCCAGTAGTACCGGACAGATTAACATGGACACTGAAGCTTTCTTT

D: -
size: -
J: TRBJ2-7
V: TRBV7-9
CDR3: CASSSGQGITLSGGYEQYF
DNA: TGTGCCAGCAGCTCCGGACAGGGGATTACTCTTAGCGGGGGCTACGAGCAGTACTTC

D: -
size: few
J: TRBJ2-3
V: TRBV20-1
CDR3: CSAQGPDTQYF
DNA: TGCAGTGCTCAGGGGCCCGATACGCAGTATTTT

D: -
size: -
J: TRBJ1-3
V: TRBV27
CDR3: CASSLREGNTIYF
DNA: TGTGCCAGCAGTTTACGGGAAGGAAACACCATATATTTT

D: -
size: -
J: TRBJ2-1
V: TRBV21-1
CDR3: CASSCIFPREPRREGLRSEQFF
DNA: TGTGCCAGCAGCTGCATCTTCCCCAGGGAACCGAGACGGGAGGGCCTTCGTAGTGAGCAGTTCTTC

D: -
size: -
J: TRBJ1-5
V: TRBV6-1
CDR3: CASNSGNNQPQHF
DNA: TGTGCCAGCAACAGCGGGAACAATCAGCCCCAGCATTTT

D: -
size: -
J: TRBJ1-2
V: TRBV2
CDR3: CASRGRRGQSDNYGYTF
DNA: TGTGCCAGCAGGGGACGTCGCGGACAGTCCGATAACTATGGCTACACCTTC

D: TRBD1
size: few
J: TRBJ2-3
V: TRBV27
CDR3: CASRDRGRTDTQYF
DNA: TGTGCCAGCAGGGACAGGGGGCGTACAGATACGCAGTATTTT

D: -
size: -
J: TRBJ2-7
V: TRBV7-2
CDR3: CASSFVADTAYEQYF
DNA: TGTGCCAGCAGCTTTGTAGCGGACACAGCCTACGAGCAGTACTTC

D: TRBD2
size: -
J: TRBJ2-7
V: TRBV10-1
CDR3: CASSDPAGVTYEQYF
DNA: TGCGCCAGCAGTGATCCAGCGGGGGTTACCTACGAGCAGTACTTC

D: TRBD2
size: -
J: TRBJ2-5
V: TRBV2
CDR3: CASSDMSSGSPETQYF
DNA: TGTGCCAGCAGTGATATGTCTAGCGGGAGTCCAGAGACCCAGTACTTC

D: -
size: -
J: TRBJ2-2
V: TRBV21-1
CDR3: CASREGQGVTGELFF
DNA: TGTGCCAGCAGAGAGGGACAGGGGGTTACCGGGGAGCTGTTTTTT

D: -
size: -
J: TRBJ2-7
V: TRBV6-1
CDR3: CASNLQIAYEQYF
DNA: TGTGCCAGCAACCTCCAGATTGCCTACGAGCAGTACTTC

D: -
size: -
J: TRBJ2-2
V: TRBV4-1
CDR3: CASSQGTREYGELFF
DNA: TGCGCCAGCAGCCAGGGTACACGGGAGTACGGGGAGCTGTTTTTT

D: -
size: -
J: TRBJ2-3
V: TRBV18
CDR3: CASSPPGIQDTQYF
DNA: TGTGCCAGCTCACCTCCAGGGATCCAGGATACGCAGTATTTT

D: TRBD1
size: -
J: TRBJ1-5
V: TRBV6-5
CDR3: CASSKTGFQPQHF
DNA: TGTGCCAGCAGTAAGACAGGGTTTCAGCCCCAGCATTTT

D: -
size: few
J: TRBJ2-7
V: TRBV5-1
CDR3: CASTRTDEQYF
DNA: TGCGCCAGTACAAGGACTGACGAGCAGTACTTC